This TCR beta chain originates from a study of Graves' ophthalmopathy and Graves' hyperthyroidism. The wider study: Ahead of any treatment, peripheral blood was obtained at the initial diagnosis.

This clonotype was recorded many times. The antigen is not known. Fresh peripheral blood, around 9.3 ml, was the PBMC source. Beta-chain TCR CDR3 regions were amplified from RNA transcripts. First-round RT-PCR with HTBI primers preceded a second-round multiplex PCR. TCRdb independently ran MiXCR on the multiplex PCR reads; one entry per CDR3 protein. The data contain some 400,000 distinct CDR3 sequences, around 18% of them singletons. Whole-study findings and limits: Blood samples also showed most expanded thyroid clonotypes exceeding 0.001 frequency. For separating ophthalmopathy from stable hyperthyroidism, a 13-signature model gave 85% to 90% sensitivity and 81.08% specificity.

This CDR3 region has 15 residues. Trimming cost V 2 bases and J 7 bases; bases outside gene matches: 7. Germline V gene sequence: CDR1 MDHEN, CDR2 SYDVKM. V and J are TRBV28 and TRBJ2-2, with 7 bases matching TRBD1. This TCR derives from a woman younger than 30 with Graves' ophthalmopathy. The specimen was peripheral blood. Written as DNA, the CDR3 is TGTGCCAGCAGTTTAGTAGGGGGACAGATCGGGGAGCTGTTTTTT. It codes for CASSLVGGQIGELFF.